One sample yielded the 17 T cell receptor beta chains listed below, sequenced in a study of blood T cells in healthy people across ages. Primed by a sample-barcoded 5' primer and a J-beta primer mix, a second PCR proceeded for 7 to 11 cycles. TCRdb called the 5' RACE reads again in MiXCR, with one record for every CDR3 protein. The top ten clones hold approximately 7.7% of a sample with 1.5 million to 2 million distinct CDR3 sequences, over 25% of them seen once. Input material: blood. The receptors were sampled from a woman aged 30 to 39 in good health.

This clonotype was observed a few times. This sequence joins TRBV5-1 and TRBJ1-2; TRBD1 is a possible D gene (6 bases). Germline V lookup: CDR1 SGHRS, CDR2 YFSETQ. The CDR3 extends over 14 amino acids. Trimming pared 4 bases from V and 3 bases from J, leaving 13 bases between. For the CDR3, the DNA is TGCGCCAGCAGCCCACAGGGATCGGACTATGGCTACACCTTC. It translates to CASSPQGSDYGYTF.

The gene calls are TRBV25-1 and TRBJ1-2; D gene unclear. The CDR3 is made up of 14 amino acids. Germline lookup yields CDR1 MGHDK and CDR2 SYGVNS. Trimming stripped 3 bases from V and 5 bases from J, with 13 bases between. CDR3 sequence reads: CASSDIPQTYGYTF. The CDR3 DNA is TGTGCCAGCAGTGACATACCCCAAACGTATGGCTACACCTTC.

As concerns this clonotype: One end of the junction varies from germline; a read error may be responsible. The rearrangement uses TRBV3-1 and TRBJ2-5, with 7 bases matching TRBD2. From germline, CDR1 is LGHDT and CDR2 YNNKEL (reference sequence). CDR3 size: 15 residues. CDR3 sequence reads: CAGSQVTSAGETQYF. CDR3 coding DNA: TGTGCCGGCAGTCAAGTAACTAGCGCAGGAGAGACCCAGTACTTC.

The DNA for the CDR3 is TGTGCCAGCAGTCCCTACCAGGGGGCTGGAAACACCATATATTTT. As protein: CASSPYQGAGNTIYF. The chain employs TRBV7-9 and TRBJ1-3, with TRBD1 matching 7 bases. With 6 bases clipped from V and 2 bases from J, the junction kept 7 bases outside the gene matches. The CDR3 has 15 residues. Per the germline V gene, CDR1 is SEHNR and CDR2 is FQNEAQ (reference sequence). Based on the CDR3 plus reference TRBV7-9 and TRBJ1-3, the full variable domain is DTGVSQNPRHKITKRGQNVTFRCDPISEHNRLYWYRQTLGQGPEFLTYFQNEAQLEKSRLLSDRFSAERPKGSFSTLEIQRTEQGDSAMYLCASSPYQGAGNTIYFGEGSWLTVV.

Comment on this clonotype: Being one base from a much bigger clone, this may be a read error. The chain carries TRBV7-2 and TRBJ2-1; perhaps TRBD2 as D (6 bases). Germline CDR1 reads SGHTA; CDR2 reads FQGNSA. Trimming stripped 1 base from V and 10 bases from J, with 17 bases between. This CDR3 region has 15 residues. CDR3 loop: CASSLEGLPSYEQFF. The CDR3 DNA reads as TGTGCCAGCAGCTTAGAGGGACTTCCATCCTACGAGCAGTTCTTC.

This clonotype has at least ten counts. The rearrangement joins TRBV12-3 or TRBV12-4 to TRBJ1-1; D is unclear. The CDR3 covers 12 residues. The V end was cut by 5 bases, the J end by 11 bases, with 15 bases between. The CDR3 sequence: CASSPDGFGAFF. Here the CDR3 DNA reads TGTGCCAGCAGTCCGGACGGATTCGGTGCTTTCTTT.

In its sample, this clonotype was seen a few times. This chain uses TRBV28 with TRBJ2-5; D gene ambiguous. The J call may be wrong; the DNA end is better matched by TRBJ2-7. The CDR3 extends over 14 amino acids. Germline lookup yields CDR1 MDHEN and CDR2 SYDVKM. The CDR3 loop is CASSLQEELHEQYF. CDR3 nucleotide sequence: TGTGCCAGCAGTTTACAGGAAGAACTTCACGAGCAGTACTTC.

This CDR3 is CSARVRGANEQFF. The DNA of the CDR3 is TGCAGTGCTAGAGTTCGGGGGGCGAATGAGCAGTTCTTC. This chain links TRBV20-1 with TRBJ2-1; D is possibly TRBD2 (7 bases). The V and J ends lost 1 base and 7 bases respectively, with 11 bases between them. This CDR3 contains 13 residues. The germline gives CDR1 DFQATT, CDR2 SNEGSKA (reference sequence).

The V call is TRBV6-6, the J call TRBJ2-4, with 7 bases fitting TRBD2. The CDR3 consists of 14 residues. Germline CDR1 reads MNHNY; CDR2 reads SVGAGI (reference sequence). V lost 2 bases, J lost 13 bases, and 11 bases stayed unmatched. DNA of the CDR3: TGTGCCAGCAGTTACGGTAGGGACTACCCGGAGCAGTACTTC. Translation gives CASSYGRDYPEQYF.

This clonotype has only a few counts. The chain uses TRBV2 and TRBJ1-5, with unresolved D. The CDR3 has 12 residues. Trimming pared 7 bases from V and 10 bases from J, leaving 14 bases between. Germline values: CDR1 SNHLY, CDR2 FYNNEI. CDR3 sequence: CASKGEGDPQHF. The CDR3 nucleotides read TGTGCCAGCAAAGGTGAAGGCGACCCCCAGCATTTT.

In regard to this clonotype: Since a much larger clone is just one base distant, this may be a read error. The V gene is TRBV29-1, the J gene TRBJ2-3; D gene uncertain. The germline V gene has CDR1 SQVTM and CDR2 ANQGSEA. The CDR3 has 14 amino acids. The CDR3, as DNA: TGCAGCGTGGTAGAAGTAGACTTAGCAGATACGCGGTATTTT. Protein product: CSVVEVDLADTRYF.

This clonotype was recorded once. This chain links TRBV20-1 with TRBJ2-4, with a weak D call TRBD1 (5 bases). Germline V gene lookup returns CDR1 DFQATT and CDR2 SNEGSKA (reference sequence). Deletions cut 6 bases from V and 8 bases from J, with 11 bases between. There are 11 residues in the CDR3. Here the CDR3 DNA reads TGCAGTGCGGGGCAATCGGACATTCAGTACTTC. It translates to CSAGQSDIQYF.

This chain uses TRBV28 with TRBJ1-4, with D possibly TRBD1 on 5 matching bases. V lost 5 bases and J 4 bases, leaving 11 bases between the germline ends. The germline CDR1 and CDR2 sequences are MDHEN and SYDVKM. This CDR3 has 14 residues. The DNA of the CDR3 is TGTGCCAGCAGTCTGTCAGGGAATAATGAAAAACTGTTTTTT. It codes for CASSLSGNNEKLFF.

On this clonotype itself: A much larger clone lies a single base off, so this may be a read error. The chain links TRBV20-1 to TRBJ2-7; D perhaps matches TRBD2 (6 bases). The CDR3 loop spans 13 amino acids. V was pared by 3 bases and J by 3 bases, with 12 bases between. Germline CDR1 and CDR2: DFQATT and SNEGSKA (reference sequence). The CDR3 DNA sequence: TGCAGTGCTAGCCGGACTAACCTCTACGAGCAGTACTTC. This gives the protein CSASRTNLYEQYF.

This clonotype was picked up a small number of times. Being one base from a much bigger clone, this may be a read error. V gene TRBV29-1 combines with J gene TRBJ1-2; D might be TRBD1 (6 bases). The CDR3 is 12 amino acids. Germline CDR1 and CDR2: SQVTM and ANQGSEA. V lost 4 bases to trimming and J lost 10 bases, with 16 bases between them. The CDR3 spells CSVGGGWTDYTF. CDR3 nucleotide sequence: TGCAGCGTTGGGGGGGGTTGGACAGACTACACCTTC.

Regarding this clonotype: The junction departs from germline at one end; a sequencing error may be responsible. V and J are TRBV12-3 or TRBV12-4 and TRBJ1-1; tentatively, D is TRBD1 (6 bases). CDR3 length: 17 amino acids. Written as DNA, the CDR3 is TGTGCCAGCAGCCCAAGGTCTGTCTGGACAGTGAAGACTGAAGCTTTCTTT. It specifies CASSPRSVWTVKTEAFF.

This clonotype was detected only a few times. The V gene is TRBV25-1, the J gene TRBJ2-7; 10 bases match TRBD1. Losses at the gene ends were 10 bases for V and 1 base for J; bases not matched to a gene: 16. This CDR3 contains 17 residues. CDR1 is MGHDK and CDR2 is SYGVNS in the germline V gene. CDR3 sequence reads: CAINHPKGTGDSYEQYF. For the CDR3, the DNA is TGTGCCATAAATCATCCTAAGGGGACAGGGGATTCCTACGAGCAGTACTTC.